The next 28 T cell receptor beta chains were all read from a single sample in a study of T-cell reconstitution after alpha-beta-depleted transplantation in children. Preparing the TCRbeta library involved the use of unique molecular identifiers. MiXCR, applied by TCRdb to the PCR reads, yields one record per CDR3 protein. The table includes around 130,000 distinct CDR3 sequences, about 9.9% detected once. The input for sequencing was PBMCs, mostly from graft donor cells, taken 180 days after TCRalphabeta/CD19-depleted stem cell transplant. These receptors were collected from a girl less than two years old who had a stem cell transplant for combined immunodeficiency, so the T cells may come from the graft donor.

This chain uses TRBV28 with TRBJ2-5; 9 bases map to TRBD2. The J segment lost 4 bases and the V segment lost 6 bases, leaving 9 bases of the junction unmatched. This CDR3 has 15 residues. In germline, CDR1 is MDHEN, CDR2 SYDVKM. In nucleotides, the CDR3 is TGTGCCAGCAGCCACCGGACTAGCGAGAGAGAGACCCAGTACTTC. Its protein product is CASSHRTSERETQYF. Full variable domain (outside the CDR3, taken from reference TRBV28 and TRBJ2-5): DVKVTQSSRYLVKRTGEKVFLECVQDMDHENMFWYRQDPGLGLRLIYFSYDVKMKEKGDIPEGYSVSREKKERFSLILESASTNQTSMYLCASSHRTSERETQYFGPGTRLLVL.

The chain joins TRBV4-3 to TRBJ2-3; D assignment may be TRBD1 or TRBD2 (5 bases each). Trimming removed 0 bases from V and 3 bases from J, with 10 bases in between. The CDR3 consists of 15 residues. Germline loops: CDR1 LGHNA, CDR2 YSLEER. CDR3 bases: TGCGCCAGCAGCCAAGATCCGGGGCAAACAGATACGCAGTATTTT. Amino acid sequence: CASSQDPGQTDTQYF.

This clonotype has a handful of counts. CDR3 nucleotide sequence: TGCAGTGGTGTGACTGAGCCAGATACGCAGTATTTT. Translation: CSGVTEPDTQYF. V gene TRBV20-1 combines with J gene TRBJ2-3; D remains unclear. CDR3 length: 12 residues. Germline V CDR1 and CDR2: DFQATT, SNEGSKA (reference sequence). V was pared by 7 bases and J by 4 bases, with 12 bases between.

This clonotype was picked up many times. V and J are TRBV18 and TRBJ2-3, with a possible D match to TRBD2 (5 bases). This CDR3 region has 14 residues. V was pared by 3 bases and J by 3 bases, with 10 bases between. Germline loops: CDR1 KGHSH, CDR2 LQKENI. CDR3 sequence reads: CASSPNRGTDTQYF. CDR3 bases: TGTGCCAGCTCACCCAATCGGGGAACAGATACGCAGTATTTT.

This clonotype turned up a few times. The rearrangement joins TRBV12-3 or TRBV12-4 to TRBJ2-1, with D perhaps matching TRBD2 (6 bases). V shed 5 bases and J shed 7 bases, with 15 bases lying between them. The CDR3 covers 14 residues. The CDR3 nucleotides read TGTGCCAGCAGTAAATTAGGAGGGCCGAATGAGCAGTTCTTC. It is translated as CASSKLGGPNEQFF.

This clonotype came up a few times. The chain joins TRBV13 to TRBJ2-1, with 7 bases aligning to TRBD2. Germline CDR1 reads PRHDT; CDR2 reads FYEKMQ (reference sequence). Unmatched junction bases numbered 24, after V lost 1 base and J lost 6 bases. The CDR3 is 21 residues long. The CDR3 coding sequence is TGTGCCAGCAGCTTAGCAAGGCGCTTCGACTCCGCTAGCGGCAGGTTCAATGAGCAGTTCTTC. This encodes CASSLARRFDSASGRFNEQFF. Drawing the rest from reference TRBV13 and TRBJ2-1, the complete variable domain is AAGVIQSPRHLIKEKRETATLKCYPIPRHDTVYWYQQGPGQDPQFLISFYEKMQSDKGSIPDRFSAQQFSDYHSELNMSSLELGDSALYFCASSLARRFDSASGRFNEQFFGPGTRLTVL.

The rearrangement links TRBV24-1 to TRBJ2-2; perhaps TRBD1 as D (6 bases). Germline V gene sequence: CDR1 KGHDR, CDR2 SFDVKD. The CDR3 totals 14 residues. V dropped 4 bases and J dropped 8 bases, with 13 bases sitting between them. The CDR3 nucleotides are TGTGCCACCAGTGACGTGGACAGCTTGGGGGAGCTGTTTTTT. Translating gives CATSDVDSLGELFF.

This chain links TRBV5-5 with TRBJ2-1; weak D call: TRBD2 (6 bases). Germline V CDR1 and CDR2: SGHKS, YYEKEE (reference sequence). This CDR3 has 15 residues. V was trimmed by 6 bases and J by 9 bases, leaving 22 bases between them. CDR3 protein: CASIPSGKGGGEQFF. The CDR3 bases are TGTGCCAGCATCCCCTCAGGAAAGGGAGGAGGTGAGCAGTTCTTC.

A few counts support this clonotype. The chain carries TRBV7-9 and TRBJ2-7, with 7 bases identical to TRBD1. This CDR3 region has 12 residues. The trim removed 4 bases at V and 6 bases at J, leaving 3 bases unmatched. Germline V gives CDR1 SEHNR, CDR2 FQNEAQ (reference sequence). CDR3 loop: CASSSTGFEQYF. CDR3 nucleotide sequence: TGTGCCAGCAGCTCGACAGGGTTCGAGCAGTACTTC.

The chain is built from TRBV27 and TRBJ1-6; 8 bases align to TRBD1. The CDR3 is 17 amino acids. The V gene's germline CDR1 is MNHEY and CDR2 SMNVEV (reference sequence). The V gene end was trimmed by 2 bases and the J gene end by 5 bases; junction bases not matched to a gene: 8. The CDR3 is CASSLPRTGPNNSPLHF. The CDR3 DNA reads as TGTGCCAGCAGTTTACCCCGGACAGGGCCGAATAATTCACCCCTCCACTTT.

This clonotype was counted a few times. The CDR3 DNA follows: TGCGCCAGCAGTGGGACGTCGAGCTCCTACGAGCAGTACTTC. Residues: CASSGTSSSYEQYF. The chain has TRBV5-1 and TRBJ2-7, with D possibly called TRBD1 or TRBD2 (5 bases each). V lost 5 bases to trimming and J lost 0 bases, with 12 bases between them. The CDR3 runs to 14 residues. Germline V lookup: CDR1 SGHRS, CDR2 YFSETQ.

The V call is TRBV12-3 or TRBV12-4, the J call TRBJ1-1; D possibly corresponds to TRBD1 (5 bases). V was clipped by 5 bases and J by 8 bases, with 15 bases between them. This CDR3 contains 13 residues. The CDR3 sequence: CASSPDEGREAFF. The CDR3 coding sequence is TGTGCCAGCAGTCCCGATGAGGGGCGAGAAGCTTTCTTT.

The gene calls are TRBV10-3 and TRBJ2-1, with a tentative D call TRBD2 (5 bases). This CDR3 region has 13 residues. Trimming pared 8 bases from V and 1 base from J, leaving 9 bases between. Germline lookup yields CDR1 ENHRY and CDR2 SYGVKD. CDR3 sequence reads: CAIGGFSYNEQFF. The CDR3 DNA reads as TGTGCCATCGGCGGGTTTTCCTACAATGAGCAGTTCTTC.

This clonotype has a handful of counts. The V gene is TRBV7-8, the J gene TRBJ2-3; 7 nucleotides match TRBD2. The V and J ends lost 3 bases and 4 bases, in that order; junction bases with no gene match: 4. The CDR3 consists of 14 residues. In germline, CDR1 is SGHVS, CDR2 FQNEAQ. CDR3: CASSLMGGADTQYF. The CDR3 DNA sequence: TGTGCCAGCAGCTTGATGGGGGGGGCAGATACGCAGTATTTT.

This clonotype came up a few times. In nucleotides, the CDR3 is TGCAGCGTTGAAGACCCTAGCGTCCCGAGCTCCTACAATGAGCAGTTCTTC. Amino acids: CSVEDPSVPSSYNEQFF. The J gene is TRBJ2-1, the V gene TRBV29-1, with a possible D match to TRBD2 (6 bases). Germline CDR1 and CDR2: SQVTM and ANQGSEA. CDR3 size: 17 residues. Trimming cost V 0 bases and J 0 bases, with 15 bases left between them.

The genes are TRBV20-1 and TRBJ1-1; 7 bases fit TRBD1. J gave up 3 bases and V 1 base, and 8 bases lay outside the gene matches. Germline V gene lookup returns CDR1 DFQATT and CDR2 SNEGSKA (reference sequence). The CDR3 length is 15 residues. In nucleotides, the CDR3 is TGCAGTGCTAGAGCCATTGACAGGGTGTACACTGAAGCTTTCTTT. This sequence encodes CSARAIDRVYTEAFF.

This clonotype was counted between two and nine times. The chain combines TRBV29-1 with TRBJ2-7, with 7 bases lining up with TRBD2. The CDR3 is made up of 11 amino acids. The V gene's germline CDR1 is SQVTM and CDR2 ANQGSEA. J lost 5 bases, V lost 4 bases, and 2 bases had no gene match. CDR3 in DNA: TGCAGCGTTGGGGGGGGGAACGAGCAGTACTTC. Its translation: CSVGGGNEQYF.

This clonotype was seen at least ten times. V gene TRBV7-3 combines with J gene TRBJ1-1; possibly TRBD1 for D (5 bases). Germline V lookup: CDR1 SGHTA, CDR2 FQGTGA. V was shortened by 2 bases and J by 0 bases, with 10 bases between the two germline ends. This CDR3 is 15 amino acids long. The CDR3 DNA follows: TGTGCCAGCAGCTTAGTGGCAGGGCTGAACACTGAAGCTTTCTTT. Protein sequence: CASSLVAGLNTEAFF. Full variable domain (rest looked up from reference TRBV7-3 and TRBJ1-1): GAGVSQTPSNKVTEKGKYVELRCDPISGHTALYWYRQSLGQGPEFLIYFQGTGAADDSGLPNDRFFAVRPEGSVSTLKIQRTERGDSAVYLCASSLVAGLNTEAFFGQGTRLTVV.

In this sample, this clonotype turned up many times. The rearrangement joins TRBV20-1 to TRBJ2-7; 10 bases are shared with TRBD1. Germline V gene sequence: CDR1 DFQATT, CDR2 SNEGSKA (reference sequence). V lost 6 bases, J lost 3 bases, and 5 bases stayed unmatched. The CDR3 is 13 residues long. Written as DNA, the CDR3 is TGCAGTGCGCGGACAGGGGGATACTACGAGCAGTACTTC. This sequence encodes CSARTGGYYEQYF.

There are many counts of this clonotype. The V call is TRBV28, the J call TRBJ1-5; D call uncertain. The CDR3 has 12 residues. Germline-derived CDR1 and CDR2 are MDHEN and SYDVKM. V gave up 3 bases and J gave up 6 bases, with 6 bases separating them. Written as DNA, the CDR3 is TGTGCCAGCAGTTTTTGGGGTCAGCCCCAGCATTTT. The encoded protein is CASSFWGQPQHF.

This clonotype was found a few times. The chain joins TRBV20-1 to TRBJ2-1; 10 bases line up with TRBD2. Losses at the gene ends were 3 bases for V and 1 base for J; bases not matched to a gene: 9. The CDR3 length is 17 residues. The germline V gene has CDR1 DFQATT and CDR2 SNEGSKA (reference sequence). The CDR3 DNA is TGCAGTGCTAGTAGCCTAGCGGGGGAGGTTTCCTACAATGAGCAGTTCTTC. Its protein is CSASSLAGEVSYNEQFF.

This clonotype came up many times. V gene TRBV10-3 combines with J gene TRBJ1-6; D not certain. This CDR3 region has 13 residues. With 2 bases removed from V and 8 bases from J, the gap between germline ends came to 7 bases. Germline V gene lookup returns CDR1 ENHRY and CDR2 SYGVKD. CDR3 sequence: CAISEGPYSPLHF. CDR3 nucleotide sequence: TGTGCCATCAGTGAGGGACCTTATTCACCCCTCCACTTT.

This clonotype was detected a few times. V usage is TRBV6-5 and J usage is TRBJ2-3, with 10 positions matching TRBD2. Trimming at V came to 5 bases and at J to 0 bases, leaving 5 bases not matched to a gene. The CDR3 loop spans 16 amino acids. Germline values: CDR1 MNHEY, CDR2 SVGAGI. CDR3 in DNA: TGTGCCAGCAGTATATCGACTAGCGGGAGCACAGATACGCAGTATTTT. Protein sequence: CASSISTSGSTDTQYF.

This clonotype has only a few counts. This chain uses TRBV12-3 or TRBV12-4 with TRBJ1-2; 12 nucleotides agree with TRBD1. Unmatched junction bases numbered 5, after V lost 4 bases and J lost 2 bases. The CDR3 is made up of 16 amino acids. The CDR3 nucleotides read TGTGCCAGCAGTTCACGGGACAGGGGGCGCAACTATGGCTACACCTTC. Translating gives CASSSRDRGRNYGYTF.

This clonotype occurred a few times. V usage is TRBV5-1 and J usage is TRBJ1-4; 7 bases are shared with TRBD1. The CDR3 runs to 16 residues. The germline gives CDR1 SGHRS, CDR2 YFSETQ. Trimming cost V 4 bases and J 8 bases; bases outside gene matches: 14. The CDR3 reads CASSNGVTGVGEKLFF. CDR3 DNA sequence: TGCGCCAGCAGCAACGGAGTAACAGGGGTCGGCGAAAAACTGTTTTTT.

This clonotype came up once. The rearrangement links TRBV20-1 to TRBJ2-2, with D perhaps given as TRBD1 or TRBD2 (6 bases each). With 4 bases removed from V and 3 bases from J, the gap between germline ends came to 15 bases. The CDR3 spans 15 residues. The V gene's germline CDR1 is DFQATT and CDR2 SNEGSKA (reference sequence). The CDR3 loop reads CSATKLGGYTGELFF. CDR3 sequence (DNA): TGCAGTGCTACTAAGCTGGGGGGCTACACCGGGGAGCTGTTTTTT.

The CDR3 reads CASSQDSGAYEQYF. The CDR3 DNA sequence: TGCGCCAGCAGCCAAGACTCGGGGGCATACGAGCAGTACTTC. The chain is built from TRBV4-3 and TRBJ2-7, with D tentatively TRBD1 or TRBD2 (6 bases each). The CDR3 has 14 amino acids. Germline V lookup: CDR1 LGHNA, CDR2 YSLEER. The V end was cut by 0 bases, the J end by 4 bases, with 10 bases between.

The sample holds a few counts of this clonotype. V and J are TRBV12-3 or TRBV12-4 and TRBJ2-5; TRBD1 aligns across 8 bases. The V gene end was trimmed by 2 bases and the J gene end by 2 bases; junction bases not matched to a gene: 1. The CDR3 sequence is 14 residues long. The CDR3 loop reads CASSLTGGQETQYF. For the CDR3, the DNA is TGTGCCAGCAGTTTAACAGGGGGGCAAGAGACCCAGTACTTC.